This TCR beta chain was captured by sequencing in a study of blood T cells in healthy people across ages. Isolation recovered at least 6.5 million PBMCs from every sample. Per sample, at least 5 micrograms of total RNA were extracted. A J-beta primer mix and a sample-barcoded 5' primer were used in a second PCR of about 7 to 12 cycles. Each CDR3 protein gets one entry after TCRdb re-called the 5' RACE reads with MiXCR. The top ten clones hold 7.7% of a sample with about 1.7 million distinct CDR3 sequences, roughly 27% of them seen once. Whole-study findings and limits: Underestimates were what the diversity estimates from one million T cells were considered to be.

Concerning this clonotype: Its antigen remains unidentified. This clone may be a read error of a much larger clone one base away.

From germline, CDR1 is SGHTA and CDR2 FQGTGA. The CDR3 extends over 9 amino acids. V gave up 9 bases and J gave up 4 bases, with 3 bases separating them. Sequencing input: blood. The chain has TRBV7-3 and TRBJ1-2; no firm D call. The TCR comes from a woman aged 30 to 39 in good health. This CDR3 reads CARFYGYTF. CDR3 bases: TGTGCCAGGTTCTATGGCTACACCTTC.